One sample yielded the 22 T cell receptor beta chains listed below, sequenced in a study of vaccination and CD4 T cells after COVID-19. These receptors are not linked to any known antigen. Sequenced with the Oncomine TCR Beta short-read assay was DNA taken from cultured CD4+ T cells. TCRdb re-called the PCR reads through MiXCR, storing one row per CDR3 protein. This sample has about 13,000 distinct CDR3 sequences, with approximately 56% found just once. Sample treatment: approximately nine-day PBMC culture with coronavirus spike peptide pools or control peptides (ViraFEST assay). The sample consisted of CD4+ T cells from blood, cultured in vitro. Receptor source: a human donor who had recovered from COVID-19.

The rearrangement uses TRBV12-3 or TRBV12-4 and TRBJ2-3; perhaps TRBD2 as D (6 bases). This CDR3 spans 14 amino acids. Trimming removed 6 bases from V and 3 bases from J, with 13 bases in between. CDR3 residues: CASSKGLPTDTQYF. The CDR3 coding sequence is TGTGCCAGCAGCAAGGGACTTCCAACAGATACGCAGTATTTT.

CDR3 loop: CASNRQGAMDEQFF. In nucleotides, the CDR3 is TGTGCCAGCAACCGACAGGGGGCTATGGATGAGCAGTTCTTC. The J gene is TRBJ2-1, the V gene TRBV7-2; 10 bases are a match to TRBD1. The junction had 8 bases not matched to a gene; V was cut back by 7 bases and J by 8 bases. The V gene's germline CDR1 is SGHTA and CDR2 FQGNSA. The CDR3 contains 14 residues.

J is TRBJ1-1 and V is TRBV25-1; D remains unclear. The CDR3 has 11 amino acids. Trimming took off 1 base at V and 13 bases at J, with 10 bases between the two ends. Germline V gene data show CDR1 as MGHDK and CDR2 as SYGVNS. Here the CDR3 DNA reads TGTGCCAGCAGTGAATCTAGACGGTTTTTCTTT. Translated, it gives CASSESRRFFF.

This clonotype showed up just a few times. V is TRBV20-1 and J is TRBJ2-5, with 8 positions matching TRBD1. V lost 5 bases, J lost 0 bases, and 8 bases stayed unmatched. CDR3 length equals 15 residues. Germline V gene data show CDR1 as DFQATT and CDR2 as SNEGSKA (reference sequence). The CDR3 nucleotides read TGCAGTGCTGGAAAGCAGGGGGCCCACCAAGAGACCCAGTACTTC. Translating gives CSAGKQGAHQETQYF.

The CDR3 coding sequence is TGTGCCAGCAGCTTAAGGTTCAGGGGGGCTGGAGATACGCAGTATTTT. It translates to CASSLRFRGAGDTQYF. The chain couples TRBV7-2 to TRBJ2-3, with D possibly matching TRBD1 (7 bases). Germline CDR1 is SGHTA and CDR2 is FQGNSA. CDR3 length: 16 residues. Trimming left V 2 bases short and J 5 bases short, with 17 bases between. The full variable domain, in which reference TRBV7-2 and TRBJ2-3 provide the parts outside the CDR3, is GAGVSQSPSNKVTEKGKDVELRCDPISGHTALYWYRQSLGQGLEFLIYFQGNSAPDKSGLPSDRFSAERTGGSVSTLTIQRTQQEDSAVYLCASSLRFRGAGDTQYFGPGTRLTVL.

The chain combines TRBV4-1 with TRBJ2-5; 13 nucleotides align to TRBD2. Germline CDR1 is MGHRA and CDR2 is YSYEKL. CDR3 length: 15 amino acids. J was trimmed by 3 bases and V by 2 bases; bases with no gene match: 0. CDR3 sequence (DNA): TGCGCCAGCAGCCAAACTAGCGGGAGGGAAGAGACCCAGTACTTC. Translated, it gives CASSQTSGREETQYF.

This chain links TRBV7-9 with TRBJ2-2; 13 bases align to TRBD2. V trimming: 4 bases; J trimming: 4 bases; junction bases outside the gene matches: 3. This CDR3 is built from 16 residues. The germline CDR1 and CDR2 sequences are SEHNR and FQNEAQ (reference sequence). The CDR3 region has the DNA TGTGCCAGCAGCTCCGGACTAGCGGGAGTCACCGGGGAGCTGTTTTTT. Protein: CASSSGLAGVTGELFF.

This rearrangement joins TRBV20-1 to TRBJ2-5; TRBD2 is a possible D gene (6 bases). V gave up 4 bases and J gave up 2 bases, with 17 bases separating them. The CDR3 consists of 15 residues. Per the germline V gene, CDR1 is DFQATT and CDR2 is SNEGSKA (reference sequence). CDR3 nucleotides: TGCAGTGCTACGTCCCGCCTGGGACTTCAAGAGACCCAGTACTTC. As protein: CSATSRLGLQETQYF.

About this clonotype: This CDR3 is missing its conserved last phenylalanine or tryptophan, likely due to a read error. This chain links TRBV7-9 with TRBJ2-4; D unresolved. V was shortened by 4 bases and J by 8 bases, with 12 bases between the two germline ends. The length of the CDR3 is 13 residues. Looked up from germline, CDR1 is SEHNR and CDR2 is FQNEAQ (reference sequence). Here the CDR3 reads CASSYSTPDIQYY. Here the CDR3 DNA reads TGTGCCAGCAGCTATTCAACCCCAGACATTCAGTACTAC.

This chain uses TRBV2 with TRBJ2-3, with no clear D. Germline assignment: CDR1 SNHLY and CDR2 FYNNEI. This CDR3 has 14 residues. Trimming removed 0 bases from V and 5 bases from J, with 9 bases in between. This CDR3 reads CASSEAGGRDTQYF. The CDR3 nucleotides read TGTGCCAGCAGTGAAGCGGGTGGCCGAGATACGCAGTATTTT.

The J gene is TRBJ1-4, the V gene TRBV20-1, with D unclear. The CDR3 contains 16 residues. V dropped 6 bases and J dropped 5 bases, with 22 bases sitting between them. The germline gives CDR1 DFQATT, CDR2 SNEGSKA (reference sequence). The CDR3 protein is CSARILAGRQNEKLFF. The CDR3 DNA reads as TGCAGTGCCCGTATTTTGGCCGGCAGACAAAATGAAAAACTGTTTTTT.

DNA for the CDR3: TGCGCCAGCACCGGACTAGCGGGAGTGACCGGGGAGCTGTTTTTT. Its translation: CASTGLAGVTGELFF. The chain carries TRBV5-1 and TRBJ2-2; 13 bases line up with TRBD2. The V gene end was trimmed by 6 bases and the J gene end by 5 bases; junction bases not matched to a gene: 4. Germline CDR1 and CDR2: SGHRS and YFSETQ. CDR3 length: 15 residues.

The chain uses TRBV7-2 and TRBJ2-5; 8 bases are a match to TRBD2. The CDR3 sequence is 16 residues long. Looked up from germline, CDR1 is SGHTA and CDR2 is FQGNSA. J gave up 1 base and V 1 base, and 5 bases lay outside the gene matches. The CDR3 here is CASSLGPTSGQETQYF. In DNA form, the CDR3 reads TGTGCCAGCAGCTTAGGTCCTACTAGCGGCCAAGAGACCCAGTACTTC.

The count of this clonotype is one. The chain uses TRBV6-1 and TRBJ2-2; no definite D call. The CDR3 covers 14 residues. Germline CDR1 is MNHNS and CDR2 is SASEGT. The V and J ends lost 6 bases and 1 base respectively, with 9 bases between them. The CDR3 loop is CASRMLGNTGELFF. CDR3 nucleotides: TGTGCCAGCAGAATGTTAGGGAACACCGGGGAGCTGTTTTTT.

The rearrangement uses TRBV30 and TRBJ1-2; unclear D gene. The V gene lost 3 bases and the J gene lost 8 bases, with 16 bases spanning the gap. Germline V gene sequence: CDR1 GTSNPN, CDR2 SVGIG (reference sequence). The CDR3 is 13 residues long. The CDR3, as DNA: TGTGCCTGGAGGGAGGCCCAGTTAGACGGCTACACCTTC. It specifies CAWREAQLDGYTF.

The V call is TRBV7-9, the J call TRBJ2-3; D is unclear. Germline CDR1 reads SEHNR; CDR2 reads FQNEAQ (reference sequence). The V gene lost 1 base and the J gene lost 4 bases, with 15 bases spanning the gap. The CDR3 length is 16 residues. CDR3 residues: CASSLVGLGVPDTQYF. CDR3 in DNA: TGTGCCAGCAGCTTAGTTGGTCTAGGAGTGCCAGATACGCAGTATTTT.

This rearrangement joins TRBV7-2 to TRBJ2-7; tentatively, D is TRBD1 (5 bases). The V gene's germline CDR1 is SGHTA and CDR2 FQGNSA. CDR3 length: 13 amino acids. V was pared by 0 bases and J by 4 bases, with 7 bases between. CDR3 residues: CASSLARQYEQYF. CDR3 nucleotides: TGTGCCAGCAGCTTAGCCAGACAGTACGAGCAGTACTTC. Variable domain in full (rest from reference TRBV7-2 and TRBJ2-7): GAGVSQSPSNKVTEKGKDVELRCDPISGHTALYWYRQSLGQGLEFLIYFQGNSAPDKSGLPSDRFSAERTGGSVSTLTIQRTQQEDSAVYLCASSLARQYEQYFGPGTRLTVT.

The gene calls are TRBV18 and TRBJ2-3; TRBD1 matches 8 bases. V lost 5 bases and J lost 4; bases outside the gene matches: 11. The CDR3 has 16 residues. In germline, CDR1 is KGHSH, CDR2 LQKENI. DNA for the CDR3: TGTGCCAGCTCAGCGCAGGGGGCGTCTCCCCCAGATACGCAGTATTTT. This gives the protein CASSAQGASPPDTQYF.

By sample share, this clonotype is medium-sized (0.01 to 0.1%). The gene calls are TRBV20-1 and TRBJ2-5, with 7 bases that match TRBD2. CDR3 length equals 14 residues. The V segment lost 0 bases and the J segment 4 bases; nucleotides outside the gene matches: 5. Germline CDR1 and CDR2: DFQATT and SNEGSKA (reference sequence). CDR3 coding DNA: TGCAGTGCTAGAGATCCTAGCGGACGAGAGACCCAGTACTTC. Translating gives CSARDPSGRETQYF.

Only a few counts were recorded for this clonotype. This chain links TRBV19 with TRBJ1-5; 7 positions match TRBD1. Germline V lookup: CDR1 LNHDA, CDR2 SQIVND (reference sequence). This CDR3 has 16 residues. After removal of 4 bases from V and 3 bases from J, the junction contained 9 bases not matched to a gene. CDR3 region: CASSTTGRGNNQPQHF. For the CDR3, the DNA is TGTGCCAGTAGTACTACCGGCAGGGGGAACAATCAGCCCCAGCATTTT.

This CDR3 is CASRGSHVTGELFF. DNA for the CDR3: TGTGCCAGTAGAGGGAGCCATGTCACCGGGGAGCTGTTTTTT. This chain connects TRBV19 to TRBJ2-2, with a possible D match to TRBD2 (5 bases). This CDR3 is built from 14 residues. CDR1 is LNHDA, CDR2 SQIVND, per germline (reference sequence). Trimming took off 6 bases at V and 4 bases at J, with 12 bases between the two ends.

This clonotype has more than one count but fewer than ten. The chain couples TRBV12-3 or TRBV12-4 to TRBJ2-2; 11 positions agree with TRBD2. CDR3 length equals 15 residues. With V trimmed by 5 bases and J by 3 bases, 2 bases remained unmatched. For the CDR3, the DNA is TGTGCCAGCAGTGTTAGCGGGAGGGACACCGGGGAGCTGTTTTTT. Protein sequence: CASSVSGRDTGELFF.